Following are 10 T cell receptor beta chains from one sample sequenced in a study of blood T cell repertoires in COVID-19 (dated by TCRdb to the early 2020s). Libraries were prepared through the immunoSEQ multiplex PCR assay. TCRdb re-hosts the immuneACCESS table, in-frame sequences only. Its copies lack some clones; in the studies checked, an unresolved V gene accounts for under half of them, and the cause for the rest is not known. Within this sample are about 480,000 clones, with approximately 90% of them counted one time only. The ten largest clones represent 1.5% to 2% of the sample. The sequenced sample was PBMCs or T cells enriched from blood (not recorded which). These receptors came from a woman aged 40 to 50 who had recovered from COVID-19.

The chain combines TRBV5-4 with TRBJ2-1; TRBD1 might be the D (6 bases). Germline V gene lookup returns CDR1 SGHNT and CDR2 YYREEE (reference sequence). Trimming took off 0 bases at V and 2 bases at J, with 9 bases between the two ends. The CDR3 consists of 15 residues. The chain's CDR3 is CASSLAGDTYNEQFF. The CDR3 nucleotides are TGTGCCAGCAGCTTGGCAGGGGACACCTACAATGAGCAGTTCTTC. The full variable domain, rest sourced from reference TRBV5-4 and TRBJ2-1, is ETGVTQSPTHLIKTRGQQVTLRCSSQSGHNTVSWYQQALGQGPQFIFQYYREEENGRGNFPPRFSGLQFPNYSSELNVNALELDDSALYLCASSLAGDTYNEQFFGPGTRLTVL.

The J gene is TRBJ1-1, the V gene TRBV6-6; 8 positions agree with TRBD1. Trimming cost V 8 bases and J 7 bases; bases outside gene matches: 3. This CDR3 has 11 amino acids. The germline V gene has CDR1 MNHNY and CDR2 SVGAGI (reference sequence). In nucleotides, the CDR3 is TGTGCCAGCGGCGGGACAGGTGAAGCTTTCTTT. Protein sequence: CASGGTGEAFF.

This chain joins TRBV18 and TRBJ1-5; weak D call: TRBD1 (6 bases). Germline V CDR1 and CDR2: KGHSH, LQKENI. Trimming removed 7 bases at V and 7 bases at J, with 14 bases between. The CDR3 runs to 13 residues. CDR3 region: CASYADSVQPQHF. The CDR3 region has the DNA TGTGCCAGCTATGCGGACAGTGTACAGCCCCAGCATTTT.

V usage is TRBV12-3 or TRBV12-4 and J usage is TRBJ1-1; no definite D call. This CDR3 is 12 amino acids long. V was clipped by 4 bases and J by 10 bases, with 13 bases between them. CDR3 sequence (DNA): TGTGCCAGCAGTTATGGAGGTCTAGGAGCTTTCTTT. It translates to CASSYGGLGAFF.

A few counts support this clone. The chain recombines TRBV19 with TRBJ1-5; weak D call: TRBD1 (5 bases). Germline loops: CDR1 LNHDA, CDR2 SQIVND (reference sequence). Trimming removed 6 bases at V and 4 bases at J, with 13 bases between. CDR3 length: 14 residues. CDR3: CASRGQAANQPQHF. The CDR3 region has the DNA TGTGCCAGTAGGGGGCAGGCCGCTAATCAGCCCCAGCATTTT.

The chain couples TRBV5-1 to TRBJ2-2, with TRBD2 identical over 14 bases. V gave up 1 base and J gave up 0 bases; unmatched junction bases: 5. The CDR3 has 19 residues. CDR1 SGHRS and CDR2 YFSETQ come from the germline V gene. The CDR3 nucleotides read TGCGCCAGCAGCTTGACGGGACTAGCGGGAGTCTCGAACACCGGGGAGCTGTTTTTT. Protein: CASSLTGLAGVSNTGELFF.

J is TRBJ1-1 and V is TRBV25-1; no definite D call. Germline V gene lookup returns CDR1 MGHDK and CDR2 SYGVNS. CDR3 length: 12 amino acids. The V end lost 5 bases, the J end lost 9 bases, and 13 bases lay between the germline ends. Here the CDR3 DNA reads TGTGCCAGCAGTTCCGAGTCGATACAAGCTTTCTTT. Residues: CASSSESIQAFF. Complete variable domain (other parts from reference TRBV25-1 and TRBJ1-1): EADIYQTPRYLVIGTGKKITLECSQTMGHDKMYWYQQDPGMELHLIHYSYGVNSTEKGDLSSESTVSRIRTEHFPLTLESARPSHTSQYLCASSSESIQAFFGQGTRLTVV.

The V gene is TRBV19, the J gene TRBJ1-1, with 7 bases lining up with TRBD1. The germline V gene has CDR1 LNHDA and CDR2 SQIVND (reference sequence). After removal of 6 bases from V and 7 bases from J, the junction contained 8 bases not matched to a gene. The CDR3 sequence is 13 residues long. The CDR3 sequence is CASSHRGRSEAFF. DNA for the CDR3: TGTGCCAGTAGCCACAGGGGAAGGAGTGAAGCTTTCTTT.

The chain recombines TRBV12-3 or TRBV12-4 with TRBJ1-1; no definite D call. V lost 6 bases and J lost 2, with 4 bases in between. CDR3 length equals 11 residues. CDR3 residues: CASRLNTEAFF. The CDR3 region has the DNA TGTGCCAGCAGGCTAAACACTGAAGCTTTCTTT.

V gene TRBV11-2 combines with J gene TRBJ2-5; 7 positions agree with TRBD1. Germline CDR1 reads SGHAT; CDR2 reads FQNNGV. With 5 bases clipped from V and 3 bases from J, the junction kept 3 bases outside the gene matches. The CDR3 is 13 residues long. CDR3 amino acids: CASSPDREETQYF. For the CDR3, the DNA is TGTGCCAGCAGCCCTGACAGGGAAGAGACCCAGTACTTC.